This T cell receptor beta chain derives from a study of T cell responses to AZD1222 COVID-19 vaccine. Whole-study findings and limits: Sampling that yielded the repertoires occurred only after the peak T cell response. Possibly, clonal diversity was underestimated; donors were largely white British and included more females. Nearly half of spike-specific TCRs reportedly go after variant regions that carry no mutations. The number of AZD1222 recipients seropositive at baseline was only 5 to 7.

This CDR3 has 17 amino acids. V lost 0 bases, J lost 5 bases, and 18 bases lay in between. CDR1 and CDR2 (germline): MGHRA, YSYEKL. Remarks on this clone: What it binds is unknown.

TCRdb's copy holds only in-frame clones and misses some; the assay was immunoSEQ multiplex PCR. The sample records approximately 89,000 clones, about 91% being singletons. This clonotype was obtained from an adult in good health. The sample here was peripheral blood, taken on day 0 of AZD1222 vaccination. The chain has TRBV4-1 and TRBJ2-3; D is perhaps TRBD2 (6 bases). CDR3 bases: TGCGCCAGCAGCCAAGACCGCGCTGGGGGGATGGTAGATACGCAGTATTTT. Its translation: CASSQDRAGGMVDTQYF.